This T cell receptor beta chain was identified in a study of CD8+ T cells in alopecia areata. Study findings and constraints: It was lesional scalp, especially alopecia totalis/universalis, that showed higher clonality than normal scalp. It was observed that many expanded lesional clones persisted in scalp and blood during tofacitinib.

Documented treatment: oral pan-JAK inhibitor, 5-10 mg twice daily. Trimming shortened V by 4 bases and J by 4 bases, and 8 bases separated the two germline ends. The germline V gene has CDR1 SGHAT and CDR2 FQNNGV. This CDR3 contains 14 residues. The authors extracted RNA and reverse transcribed it into cDNA as the sequencing template. Profiling relied on immunoSEQ multiplex PCR, and the TCRdb table lists in-frame clones only, not all of them. The sample holds 80,000 to 100,000 clones, 44% seen once. Details on this clone: Its antigen remains unidentified.

The specimen comprised CD8+ T cells sorted from blood, sampled at week 24, from a patient treated with tofacitinib. The sequence came from a human donor with alopecia areata. V usage is TRBV11-2 and J usage is TRBJ2-6, with D uncertain. CDR3 in amino acids: CASSWSQGANVLTF. CDR3 coding DNA: TGTGCCAGCAGCTGGTCGCAGGGGGCCAACGTCCTGACTTTC. Drawing the rest from reference TRBV11-2 and TRBJ2-6, the complete variable domain is EAGVAQSPRYKIIEKRQSVAFWCNPISGHATLYWYQQILGQGPKLLIQFQNNGVVDDSQLPKDRFSAERLKGVDSTLKIQPAKLEDSAVYLCASSWSQGANVLTFGAGSRLTVL.